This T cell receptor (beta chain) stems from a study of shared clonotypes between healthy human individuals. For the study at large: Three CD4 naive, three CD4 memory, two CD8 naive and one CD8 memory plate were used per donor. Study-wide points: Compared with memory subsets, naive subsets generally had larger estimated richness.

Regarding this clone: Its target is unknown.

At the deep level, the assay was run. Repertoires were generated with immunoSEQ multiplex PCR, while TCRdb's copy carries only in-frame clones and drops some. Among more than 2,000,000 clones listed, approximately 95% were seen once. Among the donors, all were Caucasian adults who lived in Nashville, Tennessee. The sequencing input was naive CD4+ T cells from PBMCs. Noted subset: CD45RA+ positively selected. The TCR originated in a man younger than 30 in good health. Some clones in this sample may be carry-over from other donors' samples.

The CDR3 protein is CASSFRQQETQYF. CDR3 nucleotides: TGTGCCAGCAGCTTCCGACAGCAAGAGACCCAGTACTTC. The V call is TRBV7-8, the J call TRBJ2-5, with a possible D match to TRBD1 (5 bases). This CDR3 has 13 residues. The germline CDR1 and CDR2 sequences are SGHVS and FQNEAQ. V gave up 3 bases and J gave up 2 bases, with 7 bases separating them. The whole variable domain, filled in from reference TRBV7-8 and TRBJ2-5, reads GAGVSQSPRYKVAKRGQDVALRCDPISGHVSLFWYQQALGQGPEFLTYFQNEAQLDKSGLPSDRFFAERPEGSVSTLKIQRTQQEDSAVYLCASSFRQQETQYFGPGTRLLVL.